This record covers a single T cell receptor (beta chain). Original processing notes: Cell counts per sample came from amplifying reference gene primers. The assay was immunoSEQ multiplex PCR, and TCRdb's table has in-frame clones only and misses some. V, J and clone size are taken as reported in that table, and D and trimming were inferred from the DNA itself. This table has 150,000 to 200,000 clones, over 80% appearing once. Germline lookup yields CDR1 LNHDA and CDR2 SQIVND (reference sequence). The germline V and J ends were trimmed by 5 bases and 5 bases, with 13 bases remaining between them. The CDR3 runs to 14 residues. These data originate in a study of blood T cell repertoires in COVID-19. In the study overall: COVID-19 samples collected from the United States, Italy and Spain covered acute and convalescent phases. Nucleic acid was either cDNA or gDNA, and it came from T cells, B-cell-depleted T cells, or PBMCs.

The sequence was obtained from a woman between 45 and 65 years old with acute or convalescent COVID-19. Sequencing was done on a sample of peripheral blood. The rearrangement links TRBV19 to TRBJ1-5; tentatively, D is TRBD1 (5 bases). The chain's CDR3 is CASSEMKGDQPQHF. CDR3 bases: TGTGCCAGTAGTGAAATGAAAGGGGATCAGCCCCAGCATTTT.